This TCR beta chain was profiled in a study of blood T cells in healthy people across ages. PCR was performed a second time for about 7 to 12 cycles using a sample-barcoded 5' primer and a J-beta primer mix. MiXCR, run by TCRdb on the 5' RACE reads, gives a single entry per CDR3 protein. The data hold 1.8 million or so distinct CDR3 sequences, with around 40% observed a single time. Researchers report isolating at least 6 million PBMCs per sample. Details on this clonotype: Its target is unknown.

V was pared by 8 bases and J by 6 bases, with 17 bases between. This CDR3 is 14 amino acids long. Germline V CDR1 and CDR2: MNHEY, SVGEGT. Study-level findings and limits: The lack of PBMC sorting stopped any conclusive naive versus antigen-experienced comparison.

The sequence was obtained from a human donor in good health. The specimen sequenced was blood. The chain combines TRBV6-2 or TRBV6-3 with TRBJ2-1; D may be TRBD1 or TRBD2 (5 bases each). The CDR3 region is CASEPRGRFNEQFF. The CDR3 DNA reads TGTGCCAGCGAGCCTCGGGGCAGGTTCAATGAGCAGTTCTTC.